This passage covers 4 T cell receptor beta chains from one sample sequenced in a study of blood T cell repertoires in COVID-19. Sequencing used immunoSEQ multiplex PCR; TCRdb keeps in-frame clones, though not all of them. The sample includes approximately 74,000 clones, about 91% seen only once; the top ten take around 4.5%. The source material was peripheral blood. These receptors all come from a woman in her sixties with active COVID-19.

Here the CDR3 reads CASSFADRGGNIQYF. CDR3 bases: TGTGCCAGCAGTTTCGCGGACAGGGGGGGTAACATTCAGTACTTC. The rearrangement joins TRBV28 to TRBJ2-4, with 10 bases aligning to TRBD1. V gave up 3 bases and J gave up 7 bases; unmatched junction bases: 6. Germline V gene data show CDR1 as MDHEN and CDR2 as SYDVKM. The CDR3 runs to 15 residues.

The chain joins TRBV5-1 to TRBJ2-2, with 14 bases that match TRBD2. Germline V lookup: CDR1 SGHRS, CDR2 YFSETQ. V lost 0 bases to trimming and J lost 2 bases; unmatched junction nucleotides: 3. CDR3 length: 18 amino acids. CDR3 nucleotides: TGCGCCAGCAGCTTGGGACTAGCGGGAGGGATTAACACCGGGGAGCTGTTTTTT. Protein: CASSLGLAGGINTGELFF.

The chain employs TRBV7-8 and TRBJ2-3; 7 bases line up with TRBD2. V shed 4 bases, J shed 2 bases, and the junction held 3 bases outside the gene matches. The CDR3 consists of 14 residues. Germline CDR1 SGHVS, CDR2 FQNEAQ. The CDR3 region has the DNA TGTGCCAGCAGCTGGCGGGAGCTCACAGATACGCAGTATTTT. It yields the protein CASSWRELTDTQYF. Full variable domain (outside the CDR3, taken from reference TRBV7-8 and TRBJ2-3): GAGVSQSPRYKVAKRGQDVALRCDPISGHVSLFWYQQALGQGPEFLTYFQNEAQLDKSGLPSDRFFAERPEGSVSTLKIQRTQQEDSAVYLCASSWRELTDTQYFGPGTRLTVL.

The chain has TRBV28 and TRBJ2-7; 11 bases agree with TRBD2. This CDR3 is 16 amino acids long. Losses at the gene ends were 1 base for V and 2 bases for J; bases not matched to a gene: 4. Germline V CDR1 and CDR2: MDHEN, SYDVKM. CDR3 sequence reads: CASSLSSGGTPYEQYF. DNA for the CDR3: TGTGCCAGCAGTTTATCTAGCGGGGGGACCCCCTACGAGCAGTACTTC.